A selection of T cell receptor beta chains follows, all from one sample in a study of shared clonotypes between healthy human individuals. The repertoire was sequenced with immunoSEQ multiplex PCR; TCRdb's copy has only in-frame clones and lacks some. The table records approximately 440,000 clones, approximately 80% of them present only once. Sequences were obtained from PBMCs. These receptors all come from a woman aged 40 to 50 in good health. Some clones in this sample may be carry-over from other donors' samples. Each CDR3 is given with its conserved first and last residue. The D gene is left open where the match is weak. Size is stated for part of the rows, as once, few or many counts, or as a class when the clone is expanded.

NA	NA	TRBV7-2	TRBJ2-5	CASSQPSGAQETQYF	TGTGCCAGCAGCCAACCCTCCGGGGCTCAAGAGACCCAGTACTTC
TRBD1	NA	TRBV9	TRBJ1-1	CASSTQGDTEAFF	TGTGCCAGCAGCACGCAGGGGGACACTGAAGCTTTCTTT
TRBD2	NA	TRBV5-1	TRBJ2-1	CASSLAGTSGNNEQFF	TGCGCCAGCAGCTTGGCCGGGACTAGCGGGAACAATGAGCAGTTCTTC
NA	NA	TRBV15	TRBJ1-3	CATSRDQYSGNTIYF	TGTGCCACCAGCAGAGATCAGTACTCTGGAAACACCATATATTTT
TRBD1	NA	TRBV30	TRBJ1-3	CAWEGARGNTIYF	TGTGCCTGGGAGGGGGCGCGAGGAAACACCATATATTTT
TRBD1	NA	TRBV19	TRBJ1-4	CASSRGQPRDEKLFF	TGTGCCAGTAGTAGGGGACAGCCGCGGGATGAAAAACTGTTTTTT
TRBD2	NA	TRBV7-3	TRBJ2-7	CASSPTSGTIEQYF	TGTGCCAGCAGCCCCACTAGCGGGACCATCGAGCAGTACTTC
NA	NA	TRBV29-1	TRBJ2-6	CSVGGISGADVLTF	TGCAGCGTTGGGGGAATATCTGGGGCCGACGTCCTGACTTTC
TRBD2	NA	TRBV7-3	TRBJ2-1	CASSSAGVHNEQFF	TGTGCCAGCAGCTCAGCGGGAGTTCACAATGAGCAGTTCTTC
TRBD2	NA	TRBV19	TRBJ2-7	CASSSDAGENYEQYF	TGTGCCAGTAGTAGTGACGCGGGAGAAAACTACGAGCAGTACTTC
NA	NA	TRBV7-8	TRBJ2-7	CASSLLQGSYEQYF	TGTGCCAGCAGCTTACTACAGGGCTCCTACGAGCAGTACTTC
NA	NA	TRBV7-8	TRBJ2-7	CASSPRTIRDYEQYF	TGTGCCAGCAGCCCCAGGACTATACGCGACTACGAGCAGTACTTC
TRBD1	NA	TRBV2	TRBJ2-7	CASSDAGGNYEQYF	TGTGCCAGCAGTGATGCAGGGGGCAACTACGAGCAGTACTTC
TRBD1	NA	TRBV6-5	TRBJ2-7	CASSSRDRLYEQYF	TGTGCCAGCAGTTCCCGGGACAGGCTCTACGAGCAGTACTTC
TRBD1	few	TRBV28	TRBJ2-7	CASSLRGQGRYEQYF	TGTGCCAGCAGTTTAAGGGGACAGGGGAGGTACGAGCAGTACTTC
NA	NA	TRBV6-1	TRBJ2-3	CASSEYLGTDTQYF	TGTGCCAGCAGTGAATACCTTGGCACAGATACGCAGTATTTT
NA	NA	TRBV19	TRBJ2-2	CASSEGRTGELFF	TGTGCCAGTAGTGAGGGGAGGACCGGGGAGCTGTTTTTT
NA	once	TRBV10-3	TRBJ1-2	CAISEPAGEADYGYTF	TGTGCCATCAGTGAGCCCGCAGGGGAGGCCGACTATGGCTACACCTTC
NA	NA	TRBV7-9	TRBJ2-7	CASSLPLVGIGSYEQYF	TGTGCCAGCAGCCTCCCCCTGGTTGGGATTGGCTCCTACGAGCAGTACTTC
NA	NA	TRBV9	TRBJ1-3	CASSVGTSGNTIYF	TGTGCCAGCAGCGTAGGTACCTCTGGAAACACCATATATTTT
NA	NA	TRBV6-1	TRBJ2-1	CASSADFYNEQFF	TGTGCCAGCAGTGCGGACTTTTACAATGAGCAGTTCTTC
NA	few	TRBV28	TRBJ1-1	CASTAPTEAFF	TGTGCCAGCACCGCCCCGACCGAAGCTTTCTTT
NA	NA	TRBV27	TRBJ1-5	CASSPGMTGGFSNQPQHF	TGTGCCAGCAGCCCAGGAATGACAGGAGGGTTTAGCAATCAGCCCCAGCATTTT
TRBD2	NA	TRBV7-8	TRBJ2-7	CASSLLAGGTPYEQYF	TGTGCCAGCAGCTTACTAGCGGGAGGTACCCCCTACGAGCAGTACTTC
TRBD1	NA	TRBV30	TRBJ1-5	CAWRRTGTNQPQHF	TGTGCCTGGAGAAGGACAGGGACGAATCAGCCCCAGCATTTT
TRBD1	few	TRBV5-4	TRBJ1-2	CASTSGDRNRDGYTF	TGTGCCAGCACCTCAGGGGACAGAAATCGTGATGGCTACACCTTC
NA	once	TRBV5-1	TRBJ2-2	CASSSTSTPTGELFF	TGCGCCAGCAGCTCCACCTCTACCCCGACCGGGGAGCTGTTTTTT
TRBD1	NA	TRBV28	TRBJ1-4	CASRKDRTGEREKLFF	TGTGCCAGCAGGAAGGACCGGACAGGGGAAAGGGAAAAACTGTTTTTT
TRBD2	once	TRBV19	TRBJ2-1	CASSYWGTAGGGEQFF	TGTGCCAGTAGTTACTGGGGGACGGCGGGAGGTGGGGAGCAGTTCTTC
TRBD1	NA	TRBV5-1	TRBJ2-5	CASSSGYSGGEETQYF	TGCGCCAGCAGCTCGGGCTATTCAGGGGGCGAGGAGACCCAGTACTTC
NA	NA	TRBV19	TRBJ2-7	CASSRGLANSYEQYF	TGTGCCAGTAGTAGGGGGCTAGCGAACTCCTACGAGCAGTACTTC
NA	NA	TRBV19	TRBJ1-1	CASSIPGLDTEAFF	TGTGCCAGTAGTATTCCAGGGTTGGACACTGAAGCTTTCTTT
NA	NA	TRBV5-8	TRBJ1-2	CASSFSGQSRKGGYTF	TGTGCCAGCAGCTTTTCTGGACAGAGCCGAAAGGGAGGCTACACCTTC
TRBD2	NA	TRBV28	TRBJ2-7	CASSRPGLAGGTYEQYF	TGTGCCAGCAGCCGCCCGGGACTAGCGGGAGGCACCTACGAGCAGTACTTC
NA	once	TRBV29-1	TRBJ2-7	CSVTQAPYEQYF	TGCAGCGTTACCCAGGCCCCCTACGAGCAGTACTTC
NA	NA	TRBV10-2	TRBJ2-1	CASSESRGYGLLSSYNEQFF	TGCGCCAGCAGTGAGTCGCGGGGATATGGACTTTTAAGCTCCTACAATGAGCAGTTCTTC
TRBD1	NA	TRBV29-1	TRBJ1-5	CSALGQGDQPQHF	TGCAGCGCCTTAGGACAGGGGGATCAGCCCCAGCATTTT
TRBD2	NA	TRBV7-9	TRBJ2-2	CASSRLAGGPNTGELFF	TGTGCCAGCAGCCGACTAGCGGGAGGCCCTAACACCGGGGAGCTGTTTTTT
NA	NA	TRBV5-5	TRBJ2-7	CASSSIAAYEQYF	TGTGCCAGCAGCTCAATAGCGGCCTACGAGCAGTACTTC
NA	NA	TRBV7-9	TRBJ2-1	CASSWTMSDEQFF	TGTGCCAGCAGCTGGACTATGTCTGATGAGCAGTTCTTC
NA	NA	TRBV6-5	TRBJ2-7	CASSSDNYEQYF	TGTGCCAGCAGTTCCGACAACTACGAGCAGTACTTC
NA	NA	TRBV5-6	TRBJ2-6	CASSLGLSGANVLTF	TGTGCCAGCAGCTTGGGGCTCTCTGGGGCCAACGTCCTGACTTTC
TRBD1	few	TRBV5-1	TRBJ1-2	CASSSIFAGTADGYTF	TGCGCCAGCAGCTCCATATTTGCCGGGACAGCGGATGGCTACACCTTC
NA	many	TRBV5-5	TRBJ1-1	CASSSIQGSNTEAFF	TGTGCCAGCAGCTCCATCCAGGGGAGCAACACTGAAGCTTTCTTT
NA	NA	TRBV29-1	TRBJ2-1	CSTASTNRGEQFF	TGCAGCACAGCCTCGACAAACCGGGGGGAGCAGTTCTTC
NA	NA	TRBV9	TRBJ1-2	CASSVEGRYGYTF	TGTGCCAGCAGCGTAGAGGGACGCTATGGCTACACCTTC